This T cell receptor beta chain was sequenced for a study of T-cell memory formation after mild COVID-19. The overall study: The two donors had largely donor-specific TCR clusters. Study-wide results and caveats: Mostly located in CM and EM were contracting CD4+ clones, with contracting CD8+ clones located in EMRA.

Details on this clonotype: The antigen remains unidentified.

The 5'RACE method, run with constant-segment primers, produced TCR alpha and TCR beta cDNA libraries (carrying sample barcodes and UMIs). Via MiXCR, TCRdb re-called the 5' RACE reads, giving one row per CDR3 protein. The sample yields 300,000 to 400,000 distinct CDR3 sequences, 25% to 30% seen once. Germline values: CDR1 KGHDR, CDR2 SFDVKD. This CDR3 comprises 17 residues. V was shortened by 3 bases and J by 3 bases, with 17 bases between the two germline ends. Source material: PBMCs or a T cell subset sorted from them (not recorded which). The gene calls are TRBV24-1 and TRBJ2-1; TRBD1 is a possible D gene (6 bases). The receptor was isolated from an adult woman who had mild COVID-19 (a few samples of this study predate the infection). Cell type and time point are not known. The CDR3 protein is CATSDRATGFGYNEQFF. CDR3 in DNA: TGTGCCACCAGTGATCGGGCCACAGGGTTTGGCTACAATGAGCAGTTCTTC.